This is a list of T cell receptor beta chains from one sample in a study of T-cell reconstitution after alpha-beta-depleted transplantation in children. TCRdb used MiXCR to reprocess the PCR reads, holding one entry per CDR3 protein. The sample records fewer than 550,000 distinct CDR3 sequences, roughly 16% being singletons. The starting material was PBMCs, mostly from graft donor cells, obtained 360 days after TCRalphabeta/CD19-depleted stem cell transplant. These receptors originate from a boy under three years old who had a stem cell transplant for Wiskott-Aldrich syndrome, so the T cells may come from the graft donor. Each CDR3 is given with its conserved first and last residue. D genes are given only for firm matches. The size field is filled for only some rows; it gives once, few, many or a size class.

TRBV29-1,.,.,TRBJ2-7,CSVERVTPFHEQYF,TGCAGCGTTGAGAGGGTGACACCCTTTCACGAGCAGTACTTC
TRBV6-5,.,TRBD1,TRBJ1-2,CASSYVWDRAYGYTF,TGTGCCAGCAGTTACGTTTGGGACAGGGCCTATGGCTACACCTTC
TRBV5-1,.,TRBD1,TRBJ1-1,CASSGQGTEAFF,TGCGCCAGCTCCGGACAGGGCACTGAAGCTTTCTTT
TRBV4-1,.,TRBD2,TRBJ2-3,CASSLSQGGGETDTQYF,TGCGCCAGCAGCCTTTCTCAGGGCGGGGGGGAAACAGATACGCAGTATTTT
TRBV12-3/TRBV12-4,.,.,TRBJ2-7,CASIKWRGDRYEQYF,TGTGCCAGCATCAAGTGGAGGGGGGACCGGTACGAGCAGTACTTC
TRBV6-1,.,.,TRBJ2-3,CASRTDWRRSDTQYF,TGTGCCAGCAGAACCGACTGGCGTAGATCAGATACGCAGTATTTT
TRBV7-9,.,TRBD2,TRBJ2-3,CASSSPSGSTDTQYF,TGTGCCAGCAGCTCCCCTAGCGGGAGCACAGATACGCAGTATTTT
TRBV5-1,.,.,TRBJ2-3,CARRGTVQYF,TGCGCCAGGAGGGGGACTGTACAGTATTTT
TRBV20-1,.,TRBD2,TRBJ2-5,CSARDFRTSGHRHQETQYF,TGCAGTGCTAGAGATTTTCGGACTAGCGGGCACCGGCACCAAGAGACCCAGTACTTC
TRBV11-2,many,.,TRBJ1-2,CASNIPGYYGYTF,TGTGCCAGCAACATCCCAGGGTACTATGGCTACACCTTC
TRBV2,.,TRBD1,TRBJ2-2,CASRGAGTGNTGELFF,TGTGCCAGCAGAGGCGCCGGGACAGGGAACACCGGGGAGCTGTTTTTT
TRBV27,.,.,TRBJ2-5,CASSPPGALRQETQYF,TGTGCCAGCAGTCCCCCGGGGGCGCTACGCCAAGAGACCCAGTACTTC
TRBV27,few,.,TRBJ2-5,CASSLSTGRGETQYF,TGTGCCAGCAGTTTATCAACAGGGCGAGGGGAGACCCAGTACTTC
TRBV13,many,.,TRBJ2-1,CASSPRRSYNEQFF,TGTGCCAGCAGCCCCCGCAGGAGCTACAATGAGCAGTTCTTC
TRBV6-1,few,.,TRBJ2-1,CASRRTAYYNEQFF,TGTGCCAGCAGACGGACAGCGTACTACAATGAGCAGTTCTTC
TRBV20-1,.,TRBD2,TRBJ2-1,CSARVQTGTSSYNEQFF,TGCAGTGCTAGAGTCCAAACCGGGACTAGCTCCTACAATGAGCAGTTCTTC
TRBV4-3,.,.,TRBJ1-2,CASSLDPLAPYGYTF,TGCGCCAGCAGCCTCGACCCATTGGCTCCCTATGGCTACACCTTC
TRBV15,.,TRBD2,TRBJ2-3,CATSRSSSGSTDTQYF,TGTGCCACCAGCAGATCGTCTAGCGGCAGCACAGATACGCAGTATTTT
TRBV7-6,.,TRBD1,TRBJ2-5,CASSLTDRGEETQYF,TGTGCCAGCAGCTTGACGGACAGGGGGGAAGAGACCCAGTACTTC
TRBV20-1,.,.,TRBJ2-7,CSVGDSYEQYF,TGCAGTGTAGGGGACTCCTACGAGCAGTACTTC
TRBV28,.,TRBD1,TRBJ2-7,CASSVPGQGGYEQYF,TGTGCCAGCAGTGTACCGGGACAGGGCGGATACGAGCAGTACTTC
TRBV5-1,.,.,TRBJ2-7,CASSYKRNDYEQYF,TGCGCCAGCAGCTACAAGAGAAATGACTACGAGCAGTACTTC
TRBV5-1,.,TRBD1,TRBJ1-6,CASSLGTGPQPLHF,TGCGCCAGCAGCTTGGGGACAGGGCCCCAACCCCTCCACTTT
TRBV5-1,.,.,TRBJ2-7,CASKQLLNGVGEQYF,TGCGCCAGCAAACAACTCCTTAATGGGGTGGGCGAGCAGTACTTC
TRBV5-1,.,TRBD2,TRBJ2-1,CASRGLAGVTYNEQFF,TGCGCCAGCAGGGGACTAGCGGGAGTGACATACAATGAGCAGTTCTTC
TRBV5-4,many,TRBD2,TRBJ2-1,CASSFGRASYNEQFF,TGTGCCAGCAGCTTCGGGAGGGCGTCCTACAATGAGCAGTTCTTC
TRBV12-3/TRBV12-4,.,TRBD2,TRBJ2-3,CASSYRILTSGGITDTQYF,TGTGCCAGCAGTTACCGTATATTGACTAGCGGGGGGATCACAGATACGCAGTATTTT
TRBV10-3,many,.,TRBJ2-5,CAISETGSGETQYF,TGTGCCATCAGTGAGACGGGATCGGGGGAGACCCAGTACTTC
TRBV27,.,.,TRBJ2-7,CASSLRPPGRGYSYEQYF,TGTGCCAGCAGTTTAAGGCCCCCGGGCAGGGGATACTCCTACGAGCAGTACTTC
TRBV13,few,.,TRBJ2-3,CASSLVAVLRGTDTQYF,TGTGCCAGCAGCTTAGTGGCAGTCCTTAGGGGCACAGATACGCAGTATTTT
TRBV5-1,few,.,TRBJ2-6,CASSATGGANVLTF,TGCGCCAGCAGCGCCACAGGGGGGGCCAACGTCCTGACTTTC
TRBV5-1,.,TRBD1,TRBJ1-2,CASSFQGAVYGYTF,TGCGCCAGCAGCTTTCAGGGGGCCGTCTATGGCTACACCTTC
TRBV10-2,.,.,TRBJ1-3,CASSDGGTGNTIYF,TGCGCCAGCAGTGACGGAGGAACCGGAAACACCATATATTTT
TRBV12-3/TRBV12-4,.,.,TRBJ2-7,CASAEGAGYRYEQYF,TGTGCCAGCGCAGAAGGCGCGGGTTACAGGTACGAGCAGTACTTC
TRBV20-1,few,TRBD2,TRBJ2-1,CSARDVAGGYNEQFF,TGCAGTGCTAGAGATGTGGCGGGAGGTTACAATGAGCAGTTCTTC
TRBV12-3/TRBV12-4,few,TRBD2,TRBJ2-1,CASTGGSEQFF,TGTGCCAGCACCGGCGGGAGTGAGCAGTTCTTC
TRBV20-1,.,.,TRBJ2-3,CSASSGTADTQYF,TGCAGTGCTAGCTCCGGGACCGCAGATACGCAGTATTTT
TRBV5-1,few,.,TRBJ2-3,CASRTENTDTQYF,TGCGCCAGCCGGACAGAGAACACAGATACGCAGTATTTT
TRBV5-1,.,.,TRBJ2-1,CASSSFGGLHNEQFF,TGCGCCAGCAGCTCGTTCGGCGGCCTACACAATGAGCAGTTCTTC
TRBV29-1,few,TRBD1,TRBJ2-4,CSAIRGRENIQYF,TGCAGCGCGATCAGGGGGCGGGAAAACATTCAGTACTTC
TRBV20-1,.,TRBD2,TRBJ2-3,CSASGRDYYTDTQYF,TGCAGTGCTAGTGGCCGGGACTACTACACAGATACGCAGTATTTT